The sequence of this T cell receptor (beta chain) was determined in a study of cytomegalovirus exposure and HLA in healthy donors. The length of the CDR3 is 16 residues. Germline V gives CDR1 MNHEY, CDR2 SVGAGI. The J segment lost 4 bases and the V segment lost 0 bases, leaving 6 bases of the junction unmatched. Some clones are missing from TCRdb's copy, which holds only in-frame ones; the method was immunoSEQ multiplex PCR. The sample records about 150,000 clones, around 84% being singletons. The sequencing input was PBMCs. The chain is built from TRBV6-5 and TRBJ1-2; 9 bases are a match to TRBD1. The sequence was collected from a human donor in good health. The CDR3 protein is CASSYSYRGLGYGYTF. CDR3 DNA: TGTGCCAGCAGTTACTCGTACAGGGGGCTCGGCTATGGCTACACCTTC.